These 9 T cell receptor beta chains share one sample of origin, sequenced in a study of human T cells and chemical hapten exposure (dated by TCRdb to 2020 to 2022). The method was RACE. The instrument was a NextSeq 500. TCRdb reprocessing: public reads trimmed at Q25 with fastp, clones called with MiXCR, in-frame beta chains kept. One record per CDR3 amino acid sequence lists the most common genes and DNA. A total of over 70,000 distinct CDR3 sequences appear in this sample, 11% of them only once. Of the sample, around 1.4% falls within the top ten clones. Reading the label with the study, this specimen's time point is: patch test 2, 6 weeks after DPC sensitization. This specimen's treatment or condition label, per the study, means: therapeutic diphenylcyclopropenone sensitization with weekly scalp DPC. The sequencing here drew on whole blood, taken in connection with sensitization to the hapten diphenylcyclopropenone (DPC). The receptors shown here come from a man younger than 30 with alopecia areata. Some clones in this sample may be carry-over from other donors' samples.

V gene TRBV11-2 combines with J gene TRBJ1-1; the D gene is possibly TRBD1 (6 bases). CDR3 length: 14 amino acids. The germline V gene has CDR1 SGHAT and CDR2 FQNNGV. Deletions cut 7 bases from V and 1 base from J, with 13 bases between. The CDR3 spells CASTNTGKNTEAFF. The CDR3 region has the DNA TGTGCCAGCACCAACACAGGGAAGAACACTGAAGCTTTCTTT. Based on the CDR3 plus reference TRBV11-2 and TRBJ1-1, the full variable domain is EAGVAQSPRYKIIEKRQSVAFWCNPISGHATLYWYQQILGQGPKLLIQFQNNGVVDDSQLPKDRFSAERLKGVDSTLKIQPAKLEDSAVYLCASTNTGKNTEAFFGQGTRLTVV.

The chain links TRBV29-1 to TRBJ2-3; TRBD1 matches 8 bases. Germline CDR1 is SQVTM and CDR2 is ANQGSEA. This CDR3 region has 13 residues. V trimming: 3 bases; J trimming: 5 bases; junction bases outside the gene matches: 4. The CDR3 region has the DNA TGCAGCGTTGACAGGGGGCGGGGAGATACGCAGTATTTT. As protein: CSVDRGRGDTQYF.

This clonotype was recorded many times. This chain connects TRBV6-1 to TRBJ1-2, with a tentative D call TRBD1 (6 bases). Trimming removed 0 bases at V and 8 bases at J, with 13 bases between. Germline V gene lookup returns CDR1 MNHNS and CDR2 SASEGT. This CDR3 is built from 14 residues. The CDR3 region is CASSEASGATGYTF. The CDR3 region has the DNA TGTGCCAGCAGTGAAGCGTCAGGGGCAACCGGCTACACCTTC.

This clonotype appeared a few times. This chain connects TRBV3-1 to TRBJ2-1, with 9 bases matching TRBD2. With V trimmed by 0 bases and J by 6 bases, 6 bases remained unmatched. Germline V gives CDR1 LGHDT, CDR2 YNNKEL (reference sequence). The CDR3 is 16 amino acids. The CDR3 DNA is TGTGCCAGCAGCCAAGATTTCGCGGGGGGGTTCAATGAGCAGTTCTTC. Translating it yields CASSQDFAGGFNEQFF.

This chain joins TRBV7-3 and TRBJ1-5; D perhaps matches TRBD1 (5 bases). This CDR3 has 13 amino acids. V was clipped by 3 bases and J by 3 bases, with 6 bases between them. Germline loops: CDR1 SGHTA, CDR2 FQGTGA. CDR3 in amino acids: CASSLDINQPQHF. In DNA form, the CDR3 reads TGTGCCAGCAGCTTGGACATCAATCAGCCCCAGCATTTT. The full variable domain, its missing parts supplied by reference TRBV7-3 and TRBJ1-5, is GAGVSQTPSNKVTEKGKYVELRCDPISGHTALYWYRQSLGQGPEFLIYFQGTGAADDSGLPNDRFFAVRPEGSVSTLKIQRTERGDSAVYLCASSLDINQPQHFGDGTRLSIL.

This clonotype has only a few counts. This chain uses TRBV2 with TRBJ2-2; D is possibly TRBD2 (5 bases). Per the germline V gene, CDR1 is SNHLY and CDR2 is FYNNEI. The CDR3 extends over 14 amino acids. V was cut by 6 bases and J by 4 bases, with 12 bases left in between. As DNA, the CDR3 is TGTGCCAGCAGAGCCGGGATCCCCACCGGGGAGCTGTTTTTT. It codes for CASRAGIPTGELFF.

This clonotype has ten or more counts. This sequence joins TRBV7-2 and TRBJ2-5; perhaps TRBD1 as D (7 bases). This CDR3 contains 15 residues. Germline V gene data show CDR1 as SGHTA and CDR2 as FQGNSA. V was pared by 4 bases and J by 2 bases, with 14 bases between. CDR3 nucleotides: TGTGCCAGCAGCTCCGGGGGACAGAGGCAAGAGACCCAGTACTTC. Translation gives CASSSGGQRQETQYF. The full variable domain, completed using reference TRBV7-2 and TRBJ2-5, is GAGVSQSPSNKVTEKGKDVELRCDPISGHTALYWYRQSLGQGLEFLIYFQGNSAPDKSGLPSDRFSAERTGGSVSTLTIQRTQQEDSAVYLCASSSGGQRQETQYFGPGTRLLVL.

The sample holds many counts of this clonotype. This chain joins TRBV5-1 and TRBJ1-1; D is uncertain. From germline, CDR1 is SGHRS and CDR2 YFSETQ. The ends were cut back, 4 bases at V and 0 bases at J, with 1 base in the middle. The CDR3 has 11 residues. The DNA for the CDR3 is TGCGCCAGCAGCCTGAACACTGAAGCTTTCTTT. It is translated as CASSLNTEAFF.

This clonotype was counted at least ten times. CDR3 nucleotide sequence: TGTGCCAGCAGCTTAGTTGGCAGAGGGGCTGGCTACACCTTC. It encodes CASSLVGRGAGYTF. The gene calls are TRBV7-8 and TRBJ1-2; perhaps TRBD1 as D (5 bases). This CDR3 contains 14 residues. Per the germline V gene, CDR1 is SGHVS and CDR2 is FQNEAQ. The V end was cut by 1 base, the J end by 7 bases, with 13 bases between.